This T cell receptor (beta chain) was observed in a study of OX40 agonist ivuxolimab in advanced cancers. The overall study: Ivuxolimab, an agonistic anti-OX40 (CD134) antibody, was given to patients.

Germline values: CDR1 SGHRS, CDR2 YFSETQ. CDR3 length: 14 amino acids. V lost 0 bases to trimming and J lost 0 bases, with 5 bases between them. The protocol was immunoSEQ multiplex PCR, while the TCRdb copy is restricted to in-frame clones and leaves out a portion. This table holds around 70,000 clones, approximately 90% found once. This clone showed up just once. The chain has TRBV5-1 and TRBJ2-3; unclear D gene. The TCR originated in an adult with an advanced solid tumor such as melanoma, head and neck, liver or kidney cancer. The material was CD4+ or CD8+ T cells sorted from blood, obtained in a trial of the OX40 agonist ivuxolimab. This CDR3 reads CASSLAPSTDTQYF. The CDR3 bases are TGCGCCAGCAGCTTGGCCCCTAGCACAGATACGCAGTATTTT.